This TCR beta chain comes out of a study of T cell responses to AZD1222 COVID-19 vaccine. TCRdb's table, derived via immunoSEQ multiplex PCR, lists solely in-frame clones and lacks some. Counted here are some 160,000 clones, 90% to 95% occurring once; the ten biggest clones make up 0.7% to 0.9%. The V gene's germline CDR1 is GTSNPN and CDR2 SVGIG (reference sequence). Trimming removed 2 bases from V and 9 bases from J; junction bases left unmatched: 3. There are 11 residues in the CDR3. The sample holds one count of this clone. The chain couples TRBV30 to TRBJ1-1; 7 positions match TRBD1. The receptor was derived from an adult in good health. Sequenced here: peripheral blood, sampled on day 0 of AZD1222 vaccination. The CDR3 nucleotides are TGTGCCTGGAGTCCGACAGGGCAAGCTTTCTTT. This codes for CAWSPTGQAFF.